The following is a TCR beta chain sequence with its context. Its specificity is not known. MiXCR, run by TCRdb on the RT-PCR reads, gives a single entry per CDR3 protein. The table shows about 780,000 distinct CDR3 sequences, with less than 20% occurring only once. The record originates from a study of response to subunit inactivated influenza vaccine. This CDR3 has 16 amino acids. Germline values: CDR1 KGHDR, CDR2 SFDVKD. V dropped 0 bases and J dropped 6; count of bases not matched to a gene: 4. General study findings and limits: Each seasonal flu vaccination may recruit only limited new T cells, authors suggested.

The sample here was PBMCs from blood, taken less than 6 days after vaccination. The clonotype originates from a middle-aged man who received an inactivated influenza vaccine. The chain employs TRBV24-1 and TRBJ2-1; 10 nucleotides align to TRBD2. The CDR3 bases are TGTGCCACCAGTGATTTGTCTAGCGGGAGACCCAATGAGCAGTTCTTC. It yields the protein CATSDLSSGRPNEQFF.